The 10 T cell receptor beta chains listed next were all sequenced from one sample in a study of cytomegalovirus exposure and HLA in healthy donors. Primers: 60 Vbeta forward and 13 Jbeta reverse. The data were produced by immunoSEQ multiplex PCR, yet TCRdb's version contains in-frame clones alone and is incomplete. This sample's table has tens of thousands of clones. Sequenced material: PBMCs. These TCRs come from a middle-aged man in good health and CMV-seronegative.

As DNA, the CDR3 is TGTGCCAGCAGCGACAGGGGAAATGAAAAACTGTTTTTT. Its translation is CASSDRGNEKLFF. The gene calls are TRBV7-9 and TRBJ1-4, with TRBD1 matching over 8 bases. From germline, CDR1 is SEHNR and CDR2 FQNEAQ (reference sequence). V dropped 5 bases and J dropped 5; count of bases not matched to a gene: 1. This CDR3 contains 13 residues.

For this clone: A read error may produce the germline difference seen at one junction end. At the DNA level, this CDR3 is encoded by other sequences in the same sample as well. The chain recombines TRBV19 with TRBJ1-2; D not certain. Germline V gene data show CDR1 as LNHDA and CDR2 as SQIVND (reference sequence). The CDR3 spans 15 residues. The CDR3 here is CASRPDGISNYGYTF. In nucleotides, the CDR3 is TGCGCCAGTAGACCCGACGGGATTTCTAACTATGGCTACACCTTC.

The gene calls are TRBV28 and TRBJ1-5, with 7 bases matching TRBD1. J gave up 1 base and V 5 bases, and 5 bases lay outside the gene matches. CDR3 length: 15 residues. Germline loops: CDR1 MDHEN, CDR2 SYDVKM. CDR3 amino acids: CASSPLTGSNQPQHF. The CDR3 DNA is TGTGCCAGCAGTCCCCTGACAGGGAGCAATCAGCCCCAGCATTTT. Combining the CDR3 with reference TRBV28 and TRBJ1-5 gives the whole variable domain DVKVTQSSRYLVKRTGEKVFLECVQDMDHENMFWYRQDPGLGLRLIYFSYDVKMKEKGDIPEGYSVSREKKERFSLILESASTNQTSMYLCASSPLTGSNQPQHFGDGTRLSIL.

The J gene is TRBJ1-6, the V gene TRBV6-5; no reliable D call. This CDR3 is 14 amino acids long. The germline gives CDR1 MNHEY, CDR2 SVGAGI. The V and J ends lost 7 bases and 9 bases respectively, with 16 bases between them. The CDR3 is CASKWSGSSSPLHF. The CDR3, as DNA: TGTGCCAGCAAATGGTCGGGGTCTAGTTCACCCCTCCACTTT.

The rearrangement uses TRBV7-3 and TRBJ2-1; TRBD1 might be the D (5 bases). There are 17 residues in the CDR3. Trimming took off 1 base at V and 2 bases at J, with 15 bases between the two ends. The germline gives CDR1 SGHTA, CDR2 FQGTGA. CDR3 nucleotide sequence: TGTGCCAGCAGCTTAAGTCTTTGGGGCAGGACCTACAATGAGCAGTTCTTC. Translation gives CASSLSLWGRTYNEQFF.

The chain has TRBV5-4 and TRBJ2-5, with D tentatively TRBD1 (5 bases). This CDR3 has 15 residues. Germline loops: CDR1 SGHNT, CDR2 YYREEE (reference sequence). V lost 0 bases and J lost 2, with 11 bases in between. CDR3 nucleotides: TGTGCCAGCAGCTTGGACGACAGACCTCAAGAGACCCAGTACTTC. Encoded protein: CASSLDDRPQETQYF.

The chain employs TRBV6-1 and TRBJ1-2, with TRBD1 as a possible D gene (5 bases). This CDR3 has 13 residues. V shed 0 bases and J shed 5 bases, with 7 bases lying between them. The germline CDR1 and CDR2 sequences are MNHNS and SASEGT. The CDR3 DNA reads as TGTGCCAGCAGTGAAGCGGGGGGGTATGGCTACACCTTC. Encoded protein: CASSEAGGYGYTF.

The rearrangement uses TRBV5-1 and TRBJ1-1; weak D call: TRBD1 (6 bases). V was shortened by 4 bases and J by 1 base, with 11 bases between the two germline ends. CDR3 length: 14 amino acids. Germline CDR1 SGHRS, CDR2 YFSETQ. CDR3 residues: CASSLTQGNTEAFF. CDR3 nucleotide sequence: TGCGCCAGCAGCCTAACACAGGGGAACACTGAAGCTTTCTTT.

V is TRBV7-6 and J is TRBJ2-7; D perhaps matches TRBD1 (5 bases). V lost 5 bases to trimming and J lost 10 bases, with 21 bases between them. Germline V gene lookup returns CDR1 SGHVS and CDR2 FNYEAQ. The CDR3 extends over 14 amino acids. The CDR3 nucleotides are TGTGCCAGCAGCCCCCGGAATGGTTACAGGTTACAGTACTTC. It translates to CASSPRNGYRLQYF.

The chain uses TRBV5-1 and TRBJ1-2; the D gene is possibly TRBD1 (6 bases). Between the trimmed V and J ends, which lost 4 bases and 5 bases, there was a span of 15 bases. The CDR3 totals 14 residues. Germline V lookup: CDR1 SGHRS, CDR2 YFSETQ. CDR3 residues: CASSPDSALYGYTF. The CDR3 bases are TGCGCCAGCAGCCCGGACAGCGCCCTTTATGGCTACACCTTC.